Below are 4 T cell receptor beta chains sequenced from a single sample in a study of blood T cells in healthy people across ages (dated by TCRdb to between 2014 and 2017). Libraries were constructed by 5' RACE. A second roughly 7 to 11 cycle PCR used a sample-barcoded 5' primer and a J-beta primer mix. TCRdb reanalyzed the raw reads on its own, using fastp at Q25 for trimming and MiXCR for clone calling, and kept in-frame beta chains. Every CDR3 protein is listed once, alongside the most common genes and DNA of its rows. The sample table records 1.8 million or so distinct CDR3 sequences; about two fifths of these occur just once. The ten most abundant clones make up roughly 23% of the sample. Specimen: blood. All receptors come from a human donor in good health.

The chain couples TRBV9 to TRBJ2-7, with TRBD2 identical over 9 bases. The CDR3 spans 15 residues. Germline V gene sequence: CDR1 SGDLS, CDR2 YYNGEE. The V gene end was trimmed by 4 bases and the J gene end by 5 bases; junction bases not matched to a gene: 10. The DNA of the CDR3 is TGTGCCAGCAGCCCCCGGCGGGGGGGCCAGCACGAGCAGTACTTC. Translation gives CASSPRRGGQHEQYF.

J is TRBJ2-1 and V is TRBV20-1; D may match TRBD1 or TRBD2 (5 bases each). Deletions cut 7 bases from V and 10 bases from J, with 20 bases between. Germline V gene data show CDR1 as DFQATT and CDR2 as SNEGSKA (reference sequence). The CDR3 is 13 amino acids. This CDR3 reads CSVPKGPLEEQFF. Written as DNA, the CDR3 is TGCAGTGTCCCGAAGGGACCCCTCGAGGAGCAGTTCTTC.

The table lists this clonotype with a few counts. The DNA for the CDR3 is TGTGCCAGTTCTCGGGTCGCTAATTACAATGAGCAGTTCTTC. This gives the protein CASSRVANYNEQFF. The chain recombines TRBV19 with TRBJ2-1, with D hard to call. This CDR3 region has 14 residues. CDR1 and CDR2 from the germline V gene are LNHDA and SQIVND (reference sequence). V gave up 8 bases and J gave up 4 bases, with 15 bases separating them.

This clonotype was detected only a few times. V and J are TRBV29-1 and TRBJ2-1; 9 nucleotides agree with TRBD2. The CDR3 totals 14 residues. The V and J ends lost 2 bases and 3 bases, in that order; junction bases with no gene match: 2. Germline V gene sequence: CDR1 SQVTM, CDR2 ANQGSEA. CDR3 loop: CSVEKAGGYNEQFF. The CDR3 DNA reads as TGCAGCGTTGAAAAAGCGGGGGGCTACAATGAGCAGTTCTTC.